The TCR beta chain under discussion was sequenced for a study of shared clonotypes between healthy human individuals. TCRdb keeps only in-frame clones here, not all; method: immunoSEQ multiplex PCR. The table includes just over 2,000,000 clones, about 95% detected once. V was shortened by 0 bases and J by 4 bases, with 16 bases between the two germline ends. The germline CDR1 and CDR2 sequences are MNHEY and SVGAGI. The CDR3 length is 16 residues. General study findings and limits: About 5% of naive CD4 clonotypes were common to four donors.

Concerning this clone itself: Its matching antigen is unknown.

The receptor comes from a man aged 18 to 30 in good health. This chain connects TRBV6-5 to TRBJ2-7; maybe TRBD1 (6 bases). The sequenced sample was naive CD4+ T cells sorted from blood. The subset here: CD45RA+ positively selected. The CDR3 reads CASSYSEQGYTYEQYF. DNA of the CDR3: TGTGCCAGCAGTTACTCAGAACAGGGTTATACGTACGAGCAGTACTTC.